Each of the 3 T cell receptor beta chains below was sequenced from the same sample in a study of glioma-infiltrating T cells. Amplification of TCR alpha and beta CDR3 regions from RNA used iRepertoire nested multiplex PCR. MiXCR, run by TCRdb on the multiplex PCR reads, gives a single entry per CDR3 protein. The sample yields about 180,000 distinct CDR3 sequences, about 40% seen once. Sequencing used glioma tissue, nonneoplastic brain tissue, or PBMCs (not recorded which). The receptor source for this set is a human donor with low-grade glioma or glioblastoma, undergoing nonglioma brain surgery, or in good health (not recorded which).

A remark on this clonotype: Possible read error: a much larger clone is one base away. The chain is built from TRBV6-5 and TRBJ2-5; perhaps TRBD1 as D (5 bases). The germline V and J ends were trimmed by 5 bases and 3 bases, with 10 bases remaining between them. The CDR3 extends over 13 amino acids. CDR1 and CDR2 (germline): MNHEY, SVGAGI. This CDR3 is CASSQPGKETQYF. CDR3 nucleotide sequence: TGTGCCAGCAGTCAACCAGGGAAAGAGACCCAGTACTTC.

This chain joins TRBV5-5 and TRBJ2-2; D ambiguous. The CDR3 loop spans 15 amino acids. V was trimmed by 2 bases and J by 2 bases, leaving 10 bases between them. Germline assignment: CDR1 SGHKS and CDR2 YYEKEE (reference sequence). The CDR3: CASSFRITNTGELFF. DNA for the CDR3: TGTGCCAGCAGCTTTAGAATTACCAACACCGGGGAGCTGTTTTTT.

There are many counts of this clonotype. The chain uses TRBV28 and TRBJ1-5; no reliable D call. Between the trimmed V and J ends, which lost 5 bases and 5 bases, there was a span of 13 bases. CDR1 and CDR2 (germline): MDHEN, SYDVKM. This CDR3 is 14 amino acids long. CDR3 nucleotides: TGTGCCAGCAGTCAGATCAAATCCGATCAGCCCCAGCATTTT. It is translated as CASSQIKSDQPQHF.